The next 27 T cell receptor beta chains were all read from a single sample in a study of identical twins. Each CDR3 protein gets one entry after TCRdb re-called the 5' RACE reads with MiXCR. The table shows approximately 1.8 million distinct CDR3 sequences, with less than 35% occurring only once. Sequenced: cord blood. The receptors shown here come from a newborn girl in good health.

This clonotype was recorded a few times. This chain links TRBV6-5 with TRBJ2-3; 11 bases fit TRBD2. The germline V gene encodes CDR1 MNHEY and CDR2 SVGAGI. V trimming: 1 base; J trimming: 2 bases; junction bases outside the gene matches: 5. The CDR3 has 17 residues. The CDR3 is CASSYFRTSGPTDTQYF. The CDR3 bases are TGTGCCAGCAGTTACTTCAGGACTAGCGGGCCCACAGATACGCAGTATTTT.

This clonotype has more than one count but fewer than ten. V is TRBV4-1 and J is TRBJ2-1, with 7 nucleotides matching TRBD2. Germline assignment: CDR1 MGHRA and CDR2 YSYEKL. Trimming removed 4 bases from V and 7 bases from J; junction bases left unmatched: 4. The length of the CDR3 is 13 residues. The DNA of the CDR3 is TGCGCCAGCAGCCGGACTAGAATGAATGAGCAGTTCTTC. Its translation is CASSRTRMNEQFF.

The gene calls are TRBV4-2 and TRBJ2-1; the match to TRBD2 covers 7 bases. V shed 1 base, J shed 3 bases, and the junction held 6 bases outside the gene matches. Germline V gene data show CDR1 as LGHNA and CDR2 as YNFKEQ. The CDR3 extends over 16 amino acids. The CDR3 DNA sequence: TGTGCCAGCAGCCAAGCCGGGCGGGAGCGCTACAATGAGCAGTTCTTC. As protein: CASSQAGRERYNEQFF.

The CDR3, as DNA: TGTGCCATCATTGGGACGAGGGCCCAGGGTGAGCAGTTCTTC. Translating gives CAIIGTRAQGEQFF. The chain has TRBV10-3 and TRBJ2-1; possibly TRBD1 or TRBD2 for D (5 bases each). CDR1 and CDR2 (germline): ENHRY, SYGVKD. The germline V and J ends were trimmed by 7 bases and 9 bases, with 19 bases remaining between them. This CDR3 region has 14 residues.

This sequence joins TRBV3-1 and TRBJ1-1; D may be TRBD1 (6 bases). V was clipped by 8 bases and J by 6 bases, with 16 bases between them. The CDR3 runs to 13 residues. Per germline, CDR1 LGHDT and CDR2 YNNKEL (reference sequence). CDR3 sequence: CASGGQRGSEAFF. Written as DNA, the CDR3 is TGTGCCAGCGGGGGACAAAGAGGATCTGAAGCTTTCTTT.

This clonotype is a singleton in its sample. This chain uses TRBV27 with TRBJ2-2, with a possible D match to TRBD2 (7 bases). V was pared by 5 bases and J by 6 bases, with 19 bases between. The germline CDR1 and CDR2 sequences are MNHEY and SMNVEV (reference sequence). CDR3 size: 16 residues. The CDR3 DNA sequence: TGTGCCAGCAGTGTACTAGGCGGGGGCCTCTCCGGGGAGCTGTTTTTT. Translation: CASSVLGGGLSGELFF.

This clonotype was detected a few times. The chain recombines TRBV27 with TRBJ2-1; D remains ambiguous. Per the germline V gene, CDR1 is MNHEY and CDR2 is SMNVEV (reference sequence). Trimming took off 7 bases at V and 6 bases at J, with 16 bases between the two ends. CDR3 size: 14 residues. DNA for the CDR3: TGTGCCAGCACAGGAGTCGGTGGCCTCAATGAGCAGTTCTTC. Translating gives CASTGVGGLNEQFF.

This chain uses TRBV20-1 with TRBJ1-1; D is unresolved. V was cut by 4 bases and J by 5 bases, with 11 bases left in between. CDR1 is DFQATT and CDR2 is SNEGSKA in the germline V gene (reference sequence). The CDR3 consists of 12 residues. CDR3 sequence (DNA): TGCAGTGCTATAGGACGGAGGACTGAAGCTTTCTTT. Its protein is CSAIGRRTEAFF.

This sequence joins TRBV3-1 and TRBJ2-3; no clear D gene. This CDR3 is 14 amino acids long. Looked up from germline, CDR1 is LGHDT and CDR2 is YNNKEL (reference sequence). V lost 4 bases to trimming and J lost 1 base, with 9 bases between them. The CDR3 here is CASSLDHGTDTQYF. The CDR3 bases are TGTGCCAGCAGCCTCGACCATGGCACAGATACGCAGTATTTT.

This clonotype was detected a few times. The CDR3 is CASSASGHRPLSEQYF. CDR3 sequence (DNA): TGTGCCAGCAGTGCTAGTGGTCACCGACCCCTAAGCGAGCAGTACTTC. The chain couples TRBV12-3 or TRBV12-4 to TRBJ2-7; D gene ambiguous. The V end was cut by 5 bases, the J end by 6 bases, with 23 bases between. The CDR3 sequence is 16 residues long.

V and J are TRBV7-2 and TRBJ2-7; the match to TRBD2 covers 7 bases. The CDR3 consists of 14 residues. Germline loops: CDR1 SGHTA, CDR2 FQGNSA. V shed 4 bases and J 3 bases; nucleotides not matched to a gene: 6. CDR3 region: CASSWAGEDYEQYF. The DNA for the CDR3 is TGTGCCAGCAGCTGGGCGGGGGAAGACTACGAGCAGTACTTC.

This clonotype has only a few counts. The chain uses TRBV10-3 and TRBJ2-3; 15 nucleotides match TRBD2. This CDR3 contains 18 residues. CDR1 is ENHRY and CDR2 is SYGVKD in the germline V gene. V was pared by 0 bases and J by 4 bases, with 5 bases of the junction left unmatched. CDR3 in amino acids: CAISESTGLAGGPDTQYF. CDR3 bases: TGTGCCATCAGTGAGTCGACGGGACTAGCGGGAGGCCCAGATACGCAGTATTTT.

This clonotype was seen more than once but under ten times. V is TRBV21-1 and J is TRBJ2-3. TRBV21-1 is an annotated pseudogene. The CDR3 runs 13 residues. The CDR3 DNA is TGTGCCAGCAGTTGCAGGATCACAGATACGCAGTATTTT. Its translation: CASSCRITDTQYF.

This clonotype was seen only a few times. The rearrangement uses TRBV3-1 and TRBJ2-5; the D gene could be TRBD1 or TRBD2 (5 bases each). V lost 2 bases, J lost 2 bases, and 12 bases lay in between. Looked up from germline, CDR1 is LGHDT and CDR2 is YNNKEL (reference sequence). The CDR3 totals 15 residues. In nucleotides, the CDR3 is TGTGCCAGCAGCCAATCCTACGGGGCGCAAGAGACCCAGTACTTC. It specifies CASSQSYGAQETQYF.

CDR3: CASSLETSGGNEQYF. CDR3 DNA sequence: TGTGCCAGCAGCTTAGAAACTAGCGGAGGCAATGAGCAGTACTTC. This chain links TRBV7-2 with TRBJ2-7; 8 nucleotides match TRBD2. Germline V gives CDR1 SGHTA, CDR2 FQGNSA. J gave up 7 bases and V 1 base, and 9 bases lay outside the gene matches. This CDR3 is built from 15 residues.

This clonotype was seen repeatedly, ten times or more. This rearrangement joins TRBV18 to TRBJ1-4; D perhaps matches TRBD1 (6 bases). Germline-derived CDR1 and CDR2 are KGHSH and LQKENI. The CDR3 is 13 residues long. The V and J ends lost 2 bases and 8 bases respectively, with 9 bases between them. The CDR3 loop is CASSPDRNEKLFF. Here the CDR3 DNA reads TGTGCCAGCTCACCAGACAGGAACGAAAAACTGTTTTTT.

This chain uses TRBV24-1 with TRBJ2-2; 7 bases line up with TRBD1. CDR1 and CDR2 (germline): KGHDR, SFDVKD. The trim removed 0 bases at V and 1 base at J, leaving 1 base unmatched. This CDR3 has 16 amino acids. CDR3 DNA sequence: TGTGCCACCAGTGATTTGAACAGGGGGAACACCGGGGAGCTGTTTTTT. Protein sequence: CATSDLNRGNTGELFF.

The chain recombines TRBV9 with TRBJ1-1, with TRBD1 matching 8 bases. The germline gives CDR1 SGDLS, CDR2 YYNGEE. The ends lost 0 bases at V and 3 bases at J; junction bases unmatched: 4. The CDR3 runs to 15 residues. For the CDR3, the DNA is TGTGCCAGCAGCGTAGCTCCACAGGGGGACACTGAAGCTTTCTTT. Protein: CASSVAPQGDTEAFF.

This clonotype came up many times. V and J are TRBV28 and TRBJ1-2; weak D call: TRBD1 (5 bases). Per the germline V gene, CDR1 is MDHEN and CDR2 is SYDVKM. The ends were cut back, 4 bases at V and 1 base at J, with 7 bases in the middle. The CDR3 covers 13 residues. CDR3 amino acids: CASSSGFNYGYTF. The CDR3 bases are TGTGCCAGCAGTTCAGGGTTTAACTATGGCTACACCTTC.

The chain recombines TRBV20-1 with TRBJ2-3, with 8 bases aligning to TRBD2. The CDR3 totals 17 residues. V dropped 5 bases and J dropped 0; count of bases not matched to a gene: 13. CDR1 is DFQATT and CDR2 is SNEGSKA in the germline V gene (reference sequence). The CDR3 DNA follows: TGCAGTGCTGGGACTGGCGGGAGGCTACTTAGCACAGATACGCAGTATTTT. Translated: CSAGTGGRLLSTDTQYF.

V and J are TRBV30 and TRBJ2-1; TRBD1 aligns across 8 bases. There are 13 residues in the CDR3. Germline V gene data show CDR1 as GTSNPN and CDR2 as SVGIG (reference sequence). The V and J ends lost 8 bases and 6 bases, in that order; junction bases with no gene match: 9. DNA for the CDR3: TGTGCCGGATTGACAGGGGTGGGCAATGAGCAGTTCTTC. This gives the protein CAGLTGVGNEQFF.

Concerning this clonotype: One end of the junction fails to match germline, which may point to a read error. The genes are TRBV7-2 and TRBJ2-1, with D uncertain. Germline V gene sequence: CDR1 SGHTA, CDR2 FQGNSA. The CDR3 covers 11 residues. CDR3 sequence: CANSLWNEQFF. The DNA of the CDR3 is TGTGCCAACAGCTTATGGAATGAGCAGTTCTTC.

V gene TRBV28 combines with J gene TRBJ1-1; D unclear. V was trimmed by 1 base and J by 7 bases, leaving 10 bases between them. The germline V gene encodes CDR1 MDHEN and CDR2 SYDVKM. The CDR3 extends over 13 amino acids. The CDR3 DNA follows: TGTGCCAGCAGTTTATCCGCCCGGGGTGAAGCTTTCTTT. Encoded protein: CASSLSARGEAFF.

This clonotype was observed a few times. V and J are TRBV3-1 and TRBJ2-1; D remains unclear. Trimming cost V 1 base and J 6 bases, with 7 bases left between them. This CDR3 has 13 residues. From germline, CDR1 is LGHDT and CDR2 YNNKEL (reference sequence). CDR3 sequence: CASSQAVGNEQFF. The DNA for the CDR3 is TGTGCCAGCAGCCAAGCGGTGGGCAATGAGCAGTTCTTC.

This clonotype was seen only a few times. The rearrangement links TRBV4-2 to TRBJ2-3, with 10 bases that match TRBD2. The CDR3 covers 16 residues. Unmatched junction bases numbered 3, after V lost 0 bases and J lost 3 bases. The germline V gene encodes CDR1 LGHNA and CDR2 YNFKEQ. The chain's CDR3 is CASSQDAAGGTDTQYF. CDR3 sequence (DNA): TGTGCCAGCAGCCAAGACGCAGCGGGGGGGACAGATACGCAGTATTTT.

This clonotype was seen only a few times. The CDR3 DNA is TGTGCCAGCAGCTCTCCGACTAGCGGAAGCACAGATACGCAGTATTTT. This sequence encodes CASSSPTSGSTDTQYF. The rearrangement joins TRBV7-9 to TRBJ2-3; 9 bases map to TRBD2. Germline V gene lookup returns CDR1 SEHNR and CDR2 FQNEAQ (reference sequence). The junction had 5 bases not matched to a gene; V was cut back by 4 bases and J by 0 bases. The CDR3 contains 16 residues.

This clonotype has a handful of counts. This rearrangement joins TRBV28 to TRBJ2-7; TRBD2 is a possible D gene (7 bases). The last part of the DNA fits TRBJ2-5 better; the J call may be wrong. CDR3 size: 15 residues. Germline V gene sequence: CDR1 MDHEN, CDR2 SYDVKM. This chain's CDR3 is CASRERWTRGETQYF. In DNA form, the CDR3 reads TGTGCCAGCAGGGAAAGATGGACTAGGGGGGAGACCCAGTACTTC.